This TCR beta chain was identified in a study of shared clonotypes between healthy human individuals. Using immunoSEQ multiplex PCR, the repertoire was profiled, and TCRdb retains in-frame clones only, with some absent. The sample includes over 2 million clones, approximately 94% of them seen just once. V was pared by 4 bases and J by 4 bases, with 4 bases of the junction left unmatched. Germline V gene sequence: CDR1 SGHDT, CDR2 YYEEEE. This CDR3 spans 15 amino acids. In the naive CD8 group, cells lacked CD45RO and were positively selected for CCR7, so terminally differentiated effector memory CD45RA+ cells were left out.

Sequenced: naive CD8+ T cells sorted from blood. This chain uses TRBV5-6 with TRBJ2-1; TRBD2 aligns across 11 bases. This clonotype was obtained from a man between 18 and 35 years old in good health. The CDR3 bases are TGTGCCAGCAGCCTAGCTAGCGGGGGGTACAATGAGCAGTTCTTC. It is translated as CASSLASGGYNEQFF.